One T cell receptor (beta chain) is described in this entry. The antigen is not known. In germline, CDR1 is SGHTA, CDR2 FQGNSA. The CDR3 length is 19 residues. Losses at the gene ends were 5 bases for V and 6 bases for J; bases not matched to a gene: 19. The repertoire was sequenced with immunoSEQ multiplex PCR; TCRdb's copy has only in-frame clones and lacks some. This table holds 200,000 to 300,000 clones, roughly 93% found once. This sample was taken from a study of T cell responses to AZD1222 COVID-19 vaccine. Study details: Second doses that came at about 4 or about 12 weeks were put together. Notes on the study in general: Among vaccine-associated CD4 TCRs, coverage spanned spike, with dominance at 160-218 and 743-854.

Sequenced here: peripheral blood, sampled on day 0 of AZD1222 vaccination. The source is an adult in good health. V usage is TRBV7-2 and J usage is TRBJ2-1, with 10 bases lining up with TRBD2. CDR3 residues: CASSHKRLAGPSVLNEQFF. In DNA, the CDR3 is TGTGCCAGCAGCCATAAACGACTAGCGGGTCCAAGCGTGCTCAATGAGCAGTTCTTC.